Sequencing of this TCR beta chain was carried out in a study of OX40 agonist ivuxolimab in advanced cancers. Across the study: Patients took ivuxolimab, an agonistic anti-OX40 (CD134) antibody.

With regard to this clone: Its cognate antigen is unknown.

Findings and caveats of the study: On average, CD8+ T cells showed a greater number of expanded clones than CD4+. Clonal expansion was among the lowest in partial responders at 0.1-3.0 mg/kg, especially CD8+.

Assay: immunoSEQ multiplex PCR; the TCRdb copy retains only in-frame clones and omits some. The sample shows some 84,000 clones, 89% of them seen only once. Germline CDR1 WNHNN, CDR2 SYGVQD (reference sequence). After removal of 5 bases from V and 4 bases from J, the junction contained 5 bases not matched to a gene. The CDR3 runs to 14 residues. The specimen was CD4+ or CD8+ T cells sorted from blood, collected in a trial of the OX40 agonist ivuxolimab. V is TRBV10-1 and J is TRBJ2-3; 8 bases map to TRBD1. The TCR sequence derives from an adult with an advanced solid tumor such as melanoma, head and neck, liver or kidney cancer. The CDR3 DNA reads as TGCGCCAGCAGTCCGGGACAGGCAGCAGATACGCAGTATTTT. Its translation is CASSPGQAADTQYF.